These 18 T cell receptor beta chains were all obtained from the same sample, sequenced in a study of shared clonotypes between healthy human individuals. TCRdb keeps only in-frame clones here, not all; method: immunoSEQ multiplex PCR. The profile covers 550,000 to 650,000 clones, with about 96% appearing a single time and around 0.1% taken by the ten largest. Cells designated naive CD8 were CD45RO-negative and were positively selected for CCR7, with terminally differentiated effector memory CD45RA+ cells excluded. Material: naive CD8+ T cells sorted from blood. All receptors come from a woman aged 30 to 39 in good health.

The CDR3 DNA reads as TGTGCCAGCAGTTTTGGGGGGTTGTACAATGAGCAGTTCTTC. Amino acids: CASSFGGLYNEQFF. The chain uses TRBV27 and TRBJ2-1, with TRBD2 as a possible D gene (6 bases). The CDR3 has 14 amino acids. The germline CDR1 and CDR2 sequences are MNHEY and SMNVEV (reference sequence). V was cut by 3 bases and J by 4 bases, with 10 bases left in between.

The chain carries TRBV7-9 and TRBJ2-7; D is undetermined. The CDR3 totals 12 residues. The germline V and J ends were trimmed by 7 bases and 7 bases, with 14 bases remaining between them. Per the germline V gene, CDR1 is SEHNR and CDR2 is FQNEAQ (reference sequence). CDR3 sequence (DNA): TGTGCCAGCACCACGTCCTTATTGGAGCAGTACTTC. As protein: CASTTSLLEQYF.

The rearrangement links TRBV5-4 to TRBJ2-3; TRBD2 aligns across 7 bases. With 0 bases clipped from V and 1 base from J, the junction kept 11 bases outside the gene matches. The germline V gene has CDR1 SGHNT and CDR2 YYREEE (reference sequence). CDR3 size: 18 residues. DNA for the CDR3: TGTGCCAGCAGCTTGGGGGTAGCGGGCCCGGGAGGCACAGATACGCAGTATTTT. As protein: CASSLGVAGPGGTDTQYF. Full variable domain (outside the CDR3, taken from reference TRBV5-4 and TRBJ2-3): ETGVTQSPTHLIKTRGQQVTLRCSSQSGHNTVSWYQQALGQGPQFIFQYYREEENGRGNFPPRFSGLQFPNYSSELNVNALELDDSALYLCASSLGVAGPGGTDTQYFGPGTRLTVL.

The V call is TRBV28, the J call TRBJ1-1; D is unresolved. CDR1 MDHEN and CDR2 SYDVKM come from the germline V gene. Trimming removed 3 bases from V and 8 bases from J, with 7 bases in between. This CDR3 comprises 11 residues. The CDR3 sequence: CASSLAWEAFF. The CDR3 nucleotides are TGTGCCAGCAGTTTGGCGTGGGAAGCTTTCTTT.

V is TRBV5-5 and J is TRBJ1-5, with a tentative D call TRBD1 (6 bases). The CDR3 contains 15 residues. The germline CDR1 and CDR2 sequences are SGHKS and YYEKEE (reference sequence). V dropped 4 bases and J dropped 7 bases, with 18 bases sitting between them. For the CDR3, the DNA is TGTGCCAGCAGCCAATACAGGGATTACGGACAGCCCCAGCATTTT. It yields the protein CASSQYRDYGQPQHF. Full variable domain (outside the CDR3, taken from reference TRBV5-5 and TRBJ1-5): DAGVTQSPTHLIKTRGQQVTLRCSPISGHKSVSWYQQVLGQGPQFIFQYYEKEERGRGNFPDRFSARQFPNYSSELNVNALLLGDSALYLCASSQYRDYGQPQHFGDGTRLSIL.

The CDR3: CASIEPGRGPTGELFF. The CDR3 DNA is TGTGCCAGCATCGAGCCTGGGAGAGGGCCGACCGGGGAGCTGTTTTTT. The V call is TRBV2, the J call TRBJ2-2; possibly TRBD2 for D (5 bases). CDR1 is SNHLY and CDR2 is FYNNEI in the germline V gene. Trimming stripped 7 bases from V and 5 bases from J, with 20 bases between. The CDR3 consists of 16 residues.

This clone was observed a single time. The V call is TRBV9, the J call TRBJ2-1, with D possibly called TRBD1 or TRBD2 (6 bases each). The V gene lost 1 base and the J gene lost 3 bases, with 11 bases spanning the gap. CDR3 size: 15 residues. Germline V gene lookup returns CDR1 SGDLS and CDR2 YYNGEE. The CDR3 here is CASSVFEGGYNEQFF. The CDR3 region has the DNA TGTGCCAGCAGCGTATTTGAGGGGGGCTACAATGAGCAGTTCTTC.

Concerning this clone itself: Other DNA sequences in the same sample also yield this CDR3. This chain joins TRBV28 and TRBJ2-7; possible D gene TRBD2, 5 bases. This CDR3 spans 11 amino acids. The germline V and J ends were trimmed by 6 bases and 3 bases, with 6 bases remaining between them. Germline assignment: CDR1 MDHEN and CDR2 SYDVKM. This CDR3 is CASSSGYEQYF. As DNA, the CDR3 is TGTGCCAGCAGCAGCGGCTACGAGCAGTACTTC.

Points on this clone: This specimen includes other DNA sequences encoding the same CDR3. The chain uses TRBV27 and TRBJ1-2, with D unresolved. CDR3 length: 13 amino acids. The V gene's germline CDR1 is MNHEY and CDR2 SMNVEV (reference sequence). V dropped 3 bases and J dropped 1 base, with 6 bases sitting between them. The CDR3 DNA sequence: TGTGCCAGCAGTTTCTCAAGTAACTATGGCTACACCTTC. This encodes CASSFSSNYGYTF.

The CDR3 loop is CASSKAAYSNQPQHF. CDR3 coding DNA: TGTGCCAGTAGCAAAGCGGCGTATAGCAATCAGCCCCAGCATTTT. The chain carries TRBV19 and TRBJ1-5; D gene ambiguous. V was trimmed by 6 bases and J by 0 bases, leaving 12 bases between them. Germline V gene lookup returns CDR1 LNHDA and CDR2 SQIVND (reference sequence). The CDR3 is made up of 15 amino acids.

This chain links TRBV6-6 with TRBJ2-7; D uncertain. The germline V gene encodes CDR1 MNHNY and CDR2 SVGAGI (reference sequence). Trimming took 5 bases from V and 6 from J, leaving 14 bases between them. The CDR3 has 13 residues. CDR3 in amino acids: CASSPSWGSEQYF. In nucleotides, the CDR3 is TGTGCCAGCAGTCCCTCTTGGGGTTCCGAGCAGTACTTC.

This chain joins TRBV14 and TRBJ2-7; TRBD1 is a possible D gene (5 bases). Trimming took off 2 bases at V and 0 bases at J, with 17 bases between the two ends. The CDR3 runs to 17 residues. Germline CDR1 reads SGHDN; CDR2 reads FVKESK. The DNA of the CDR3 is TGTGCCAGCAGCCAACTAATAACAGGACCCAACTCCTACGAGCAGTACTTC. This gives the protein CASSQLITGPNSYEQYF.

The chain couples TRBV1 to TRBJ1-5; the table names TRBD1, a call not compared with the DNA. TRBV1 is tagged as a pseudogene. The CDR3 has 19 residues. The CDR3 is CTSRSPGQGSPCGIKPQHF. The CDR3 DNA follows: TGCACCAGCAGATCTCCGGGACAGGGCTCTCCCTGCGGCATCAAGCCCCAGCATTTT.

CDR3 sequence: CSVGVREGPQLGTDTQYF. The DNA for the CDR3 is TGCAGCGTTGGAGTGCGGGAGGGCCCCCAATTAGGCACAGATACGCAGTATTTT. The chain combines TRBV29-1 with TRBJ2-3; TRBD2 matches at 9 bases. Germline V gene data show CDR1 as SQVTM and CDR2 as ANQGSEA. After removal of 4 bases from V and 1 base from J, the junction contained 15 bases not matched to a gene. This CDR3 has 18 amino acids.

The chain is built from TRBV27 and TRBJ1-2; D unresolved. V gave up 5 bases and J gave up 3 bases, with 13 bases separating them. The CDR3 has 14 residues. CDR1 is MNHEY, CDR2 SMNVEV, per germline (reference sequence). The CDR3 region has the DNA TGTGCCAGCAGTCTAACCGGGAATTACTATGGCTACACCTTC. Translating it yields CASSLTGNYYGYTF.

The V call is TRBV19, the J call TRBJ2-7; D possibly corresponds to TRBD2 (5 bases). The CDR3 length is 13 residues. Germline assignment: CDR1 LNHDA and CDR2 SQIVND (reference sequence). Trimming left V 4 bases short and J 1 base short, with 8 bases between. In nucleotides, the CDR3 is TGTGCCAGTAGTAACCGGGAATCCTACGAGCAGTACTTC. It encodes CASSNRESYEQYF.

The rearrangement uses TRBV28 and TRBJ2-1; 9 bases line up with TRBD1. CDR1 is MDHEN, CDR2 SYDVKM, per germline. The CDR3 has 16 amino acids. V lost 2 bases to trimming and J lost 5 bases; unmatched junction nucleotides: 7. For the CDR3, the DNA is TGTGCCAGCAGTTTACTAGGGACAGGGACCCACAATGAGCAGTTCTTC. It translates to CASSLLGTGTHNEQFF.

The genes are TRBV7-8 and TRBJ1-2; TRBD1 is a possible D gene (5 bases). Germline lookup yields CDR1 SGHVS and CDR2 FQNEAQ. V lost 2 bases and J lost 8, with 21 bases in between. The CDR3 contains 16 residues. CDR3 protein: CASSLFGRDSLGGYTF. The DNA for the CDR3 is TGTGCCAGCAGCTTATTTGGGCGGGACTCCCTCGGCGGCTACACCTTC.